This T cell receptor (beta chain) derives from a study of shared clonotypes between healthy human individuals. Study outcomes and limitations: Sampling involved blood alone; tissue repertoires likely differ. The study found lower generation probabilities in non-shared clonotypes than in those shared by all four donors.

Generated by immunoSEQ multiplex PCR, the TCRdb table keeps only in-frame clones and is missing some. The sample yields some 700,000 clones, about 92% seen once. On this clone itself: What it binds is unknown.

The germline V gene encodes CDR1 MGHRA and CDR2 YSYEKL. The CDR3 consists of 16 residues. The junction had 8 bases not matched to a gene; V was cut back by 3 bases and J by 2 bases. With CCR7-negative CD45RA+ TemRA cells, CD45RO+ cells were combined in CD8 memory. The clonotype originates from a man aged 18 to 30 in good health. Some clones in this sample may be carry-over from other donors' samples. The sequenced material came from memory CD8+ T cells from PBMCs. Subset denoted: CD45RO+ cells pooled with CCR7-negative TemRA cells. This chain links TRBV4-1 with TRBJ2-3, with 7 bases matching TRBD2. The CDR3 loop is CASSQAIAGHTDTQYF. DNA of the CDR3: TGCGCCAGCAGCCAGGCCATAGCGGGCCACACAGATACGCAGTATTTT.